The subject of this entry is one T cell receptor (beta chain). Its cognate antigen has yet to be identified. No base quality information exists; no much larger clone differs at one position. The study was a case-control design nested within a healthcare worker cohort in London, UK, with weekly nasopharyngeal swab PCR tests and blood sampling. Healthcare workers were enrolled in the week of the UK lockdown, from 23 to 31 March 2020, and were followed every week for up to roughly 15 weeks. The source of the sample is a study of early T cells in non-severe SARS-CoV-2 infection (dated by TCRdb to 2020 to 2022). General notes on the study: Because TCR sequencing was done on bulk RNA from unsorted whole blood, the alpha and beta chains could not be paired.

The library came from 5' RACE. The instrument was a NextSeq 500. The TCR library protocol attached unique molecular identifiers to individual cDNA molecules to correct for sequencing error and PCR bias. Sequencing covered both TCR alpha and beta chains, and within each sample the abundances of alpha and beta sequences were tightly co-correlated. Per the authors' processing: V gene, J gene and CDR3 annotation of TCR sequences was performed with Decombinator V4. TCRs were defined as expanded if a significant change between any two time points was detected under a Poisson model with p below 0.0001. Abundances of TCRs were expressed as counts per million after normalisation to the total number of TCRs sequenced in each sample. MAIT TCRs were defined by TRAV1-2 paired with TRAJ12, TRAJ20 or TRAJ33, and iNKT TCRs by TRAV10 paired with TRAJ18. VDJdb, accessed on 1 November 2021, was searched for TCRs annotated for CMV, EBV and SARS-CoV-2, and TCRs annotated for more than one antigen were excluded. In TCRdb, the public reads were trimmed at Q25 with fastp and aligned with MiXCR, with productive beta chains retained. Entries that share a CDR3 protein sequence are merged under the most common genes and DNA. TCRdb assigned the V and J calls; the authors' analysis was not used. This sample holds 45,000 to 60,000 distinct CDR3 sequences; about 10% were observed only once. Of the sample, approximately 4% is held by the ten largest clones.

V is cut back by 0 bases and J by 5 bases, with 12 bases in the junction unmatched. Looking up the germline V gene yields CDR1 SGHAT and CDR2 FQNNGV. The CDR3 starts with the cysteine, ends with the phenylalanine, and has 18 residues. Left in the record is the CDR3 DNA by itself, 54 bases read in frame from the first base. The paper's findings and limits, for the study overall: VDJdb matching was skewed toward anti-spike CD8 responses, so virus-specific expansions were likely underestimated and private and CD4 specificities were missed.

This sequence uses TRBV11-2 and TRBJ2-4, and TRBD1 aligns with 8 junction nucleotides. This TCR was recovered from an adult who was a healthcare worker with PCR-confirmed SARS-CoV-2 infection or an uninfected control (not recorded which). The source material was whole blood, sampled at baseline. The CDR3 in this case is CASSLDIRYGQGENIQYF. The DNA sequence is TGTGCCAGCAGCTTAGACATACGCTACGGACAGGGAGAAAACATTCAGTACTTC.